Listed here are 20 T cell receptor beta chains from one sample, sequenced in a study of blood T cell repertoires in COVID-19. The repertoire was sequenced with immunoSEQ multiplex PCR; TCRdb's copy has only in-frame clones and lacks some. The top ten hold 13% of the sample, which has 120,000 to 150,000 clones, 80% to 90% seen once. The sequenced sample consisted of peripheral blood. The origin of the receptors is a man between 18 and 29 years old with COVID-19, enrolled during active disease.

V and J are TRBV30 and TRBJ2-6; the D is unclear. Looked up from germline, CDR1 is GTSNPN and CDR2 is SVGIG (reference sequence). Trimming left V 3 bases short and J 0 bases short, with 12 bases between. CDR3 size: 16 residues. CDR3 region: CAWSAKKSSGANVLTF. CDR3 DNA sequence: TGTGCCTGGAGCGCTAAAAAAAGCTCTGGGGCCAACGTCCTGACTTTC.

The chain combines TRBV28 with TRBJ2-4; 9 bases map to TRBD2. V gave up 7 bases and J gave up 6 bases; unmatched junction bases: 10. The CDR3 is 15 amino acids. Germline V gene sequence: CDR1 MDHEN, CDR2 SYDVKM. The CDR3 sequence: CASTGLAGGGNIQYF. The DNA of the CDR3 is TGTGCCAGCACGGGACTAGCTGGGGGAGGAAACATTCAGTACTTC.

This clone was seen a single time. CDR3 nucleotides: TGCGCCAGCAGCCCTCGCCGGTGGGAGGGCCCTCAAGAGCAGTTCTTC. This gives the protein CASSPRRWEGPQEQFF. This chain joins TRBV4-1 and TRBJ2-1; 7 bases align to TRBD2. V was pared by 4 bases and J by 10 bases, with 16 bases of the junction left unmatched. This CDR3 is 16 amino acids long. The germline V gene encodes CDR1 MGHRA and CDR2 YSYEKL.

The chain is built from TRBV9 and TRBJ1-3; D is possibly TRBD1 (6 bases). The CDR3 runs to 13 residues. Germline V lookup: CDR1 SGDLS, CDR2 YYNGEE. The V end lost 3 bases, the J end lost 4 bases, and 8 bases lay between the germline ends. CDR3 in DNA: TGTGCCAGCAGCGCCGGGACAGGAAACACCATATATTTT. Translating gives CASSAGTGNTIYF.

The CDR3 reads CASSLDRTGRGYGYTF. CDR3 nucleotides: TGTGCCAGCAGCTTAGATCGGACAGGGCGAGGCTATGGCTACACCTTC. V is TRBV7-2 and J is TRBJ1-2, with TRBD1 matching 8 bases. The CDR3 sequence is 16 residues long. V lost 1 base, J lost 4 bases, and 8 bases stayed unmatched. The V gene's germline CDR1 is SGHTA and CDR2 FQGNSA.

The rearrangement joins TRBV20-1 to TRBJ2-5; no clear D. V lost 3 bases and J 1 base, leaving 9 bases between the germline ends. The CDR3 length is 13 residues. Germline V gene data show CDR1 as DFQATT and CDR2 as SNEGSKA (reference sequence). In DNA form, the CDR3 reads TGCAGTGCTAGTTACAGATCCCAAGAGACCCAGTACTTC. Its protein is CSASYRSQETQYF.

V usage is TRBV4-1 and J usage is TRBJ2-5, with D uncertain. The CDR3 is 12 residues long. V gave up 2 bases and J gave up 4 bases, with 5 bases separating them. From germline, CDR1 is MGHRA and CDR2 YSYEKL. Here the CDR3 reads CASSQSGETQYF. DNA for the CDR3: TGCGCCAGCAGCCAATCGGGAGAGACCCAGTACTTC.

The chain carries TRBV30 and TRBJ1-5, with D hard to call. This CDR3 is 13 amino acids long. Per the germline V gene, CDR1 is GTSNPN and CDR2 is SVGIG (reference sequence). Trimming took 2 bases from V and 3 from J, leaving 8 bases between them. CDR3 DNA sequence: TGTGCCTGGAGTTACAGAACCAATCAGCCCCAGCATTTT. The encoded protein is CAWSYRTNQPQHF.

The rearrangement links TRBV11-3 to TRBJ2-1, with D possibly being TRBD2 (6 bases). CDR1 and CDR2 from the germline V gene are SGHNT and YENEEA. Trimming removed 1 base from V and 1 base from J, with 11 bases in between. CDR3 size: 16 residues. The CDR3: CASSLVGTRSYNEQFF. CDR3 DNA: TGTGCCAGCAGCTTAGTTGGGACTCGGTCCTACAATGAGCAGTTCTTC.

The chain combines TRBV28 with TRBJ2-7; D is possibly TRBD1 (5 bases). The V gene's germline CDR1 is MDHEN and CDR2 SYDVKM. V dropped 5 bases and J dropped 2 bases, with 13 bases sitting between them. The CDR3 sequence is 14 residues long. CDR3: CASSHQTDAYEQYF. CDR3 sequence (DNA): TGTGCCAGCAGTCACCAGACAGATGCCTACGAGCAGTACTTC. The full variable domain, rest sourced from reference TRBV28 and TRBJ2-7, is DVKVTQSSRYLVKRTGEKVFLECVQDMDHENMFWYRQDPGLGLRLIYFSYDVKMKEKGDIPEGYSVSREKKERFSLILESASTNQTSMYLCASSHQTDAYEQYFGPGTRLTVT.

This clone was observed once. The chain is built from TRBV5-1 and TRBJ2-6; unclear D gene. From germline, CDR1 is SGHRS and CDR2 YFSETQ. V was cut by 1 base and J by 0 bases, with 5 bases left in between. The length of the CDR3 is 15 residues. CDR3 nucleotide sequence: TGCGCCAGCAGCTTGTTTCGCTCTGGGGCCAACGTCCTGACTTTC. This encodes CASSLFRSGANVLTF. Combining the CDR3 with reference TRBV5-1 and TRBJ2-6 gives the whole variable domain KAGVTQTPRYLIKTRGQQVTLSCSPISGHRSVSWYQQTPGQGLQFLFEYFSETQRNKGNFPGRFSGRQFSNSRSEMNVSTLELGDSALYLCASSLFRSGANVLTFGAGSRLTVL.

V gene TRBV14 combines with J gene TRBJ2-1; tentative D call: TRBD1 (6 bases). Trimming pared 3 bases from V and 4 bases from J, leaving 13 bases between. The CDR3 consists of 15 residues. CDR1 and CDR2 (germline): SGHDN, FVKESK. The CDR3 DNA follows: TGTGCCAGCAGCCAGCTACAGGGTACATACAATGAGCAGTTCTTC. Its translation: CASSQLQGTYNEQFF.

The V and J genes are TRBV3-1 (or the pseudogene TRBV3-2) and TRBJ2-1, with D hard to call. Germline V gives CDR1 LGHDT, CDR2 YNNKEL (reference sequence). V was clipped by 0 bases and J by 0 bases, with 9 bases between them. This CDR3 region has 16 residues. CDR3 sequence: CASSQEAATSYNEQFF. CDR3 DNA: TGTGCCAGCAGCCAAGAGGCGGCGACCTCCTACAATGAGCAGTTCTTC.

The chain couples TRBV18 to TRBJ2-1, with D tentatively TRBD2 (6 bases). CDR1 is KGHSH, CDR2 LQKENI, per germline. V gave up 2 bases and J gave up 15 bases, with 17 bases separating them. The CDR3 loop spans 13 amino acids. The CDR3 here is CASSPSDGRIGFF. The CDR3 DNA reads as TGTGCCAGCTCACCAAGCGACGGGAGAATCGGGTTCTTC.

The table lists this clone with a count of one. V usage is TRBV19 and J usage is TRBJ2-7, with D maybe TRBD2 (6 bases). CDR1 is LNHDA, CDR2 SQIVND, per germline (reference sequence). Trimming shortened V by 7 bases and J by 1 base, and 14 bases separated the two germline ends. CDR3 size: 14 residues. CDR3 coding DNA: TGTGCCAGTACGAAAGGAGGAGGGTCCTACGAGCAGTACTTC. Translating gives CASTKGGGSYEQYF.

The CDR3 bases are TGCAGTGCTAGTTCTAGCGGTCTCTGGGAGCAGTACTTC. Residues: CSASSSGLWEQYF. The V and J genes are TRBV20-1 and TRBJ2-7, with TRBD2 identical over 7 bases. The CDR3 extends over 13 amino acids. The V gene end was trimmed by 3 bases and the J gene end by 7 bases; junction bases not matched to a gene: 9. Germline-derived CDR1 and CDR2 are DFQATT and SNEGSKA (reference sequence).

V is TRBV19 and J is TRBJ2-7, with D tentatively TRBD1 (6 bases). This CDR3 contains 14 residues. Per the germline V gene, CDR1 is LNHDA and CDR2 is SQIVND (reference sequence). The germline V and J ends were trimmed by 6 bases and 0 bases, with 12 bases remaining between them. The CDR3 loop is CASRRQDSSYEQYF. The CDR3 DNA reads as TGTGCCAGTAGGCGACAGGATAGCTCCTACGAGCAGTACTTC.

The V gene is TRBV27, the J gene TRBJ2-2; weak D call: TRBD1 (6 bases). CDR1 and CDR2 from the germline V gene are MNHEY and SMNVEV (reference sequence). This CDR3 has 15 amino acids. V lost 4 bases and J 4 bases, leaving 13 bases between the germline ends. The CDR3 region is CASSSVSRGTGELFF. The DNA for the CDR3 is TGTGCCAGCAGTTCCGTCTCCAGGGGCACCGGGGAGCTGTTTTTT.

In nucleotides, the CDR3 is TGTGCCAGCAGCTTAGGACGGGGGAGTTCCTACAATGAGCAGTTCTTC. Translating gives CASSLGRGSSYNEQFF. The chain couples TRBV11-2 to TRBJ2-1; D is perhaps TRBD2 (6 bases). The CDR3 runs to 16 residues. V was pared by 1 base and J by 1 base, with 11 bases between. The germline V gene encodes CDR1 SGHAT and CDR2 FQNNGV.

The CDR3 loop reads CSAEGATEAFF. CDR3 in DNA: TGCAGTGCTGAGGGGGCCACTGAAGCTTTCTTT. The chain has TRBV20-1 and TRBJ1-1, with TRBD1 identical over 7 bases. This CDR3 spans 11 amino acids. The V gene end was trimmed by 5 bases and the J gene end by 4 bases; junction bases not matched to a gene: 1. Germline CDR1 DFQATT, CDR2 SNEGSKA (reference sequence).